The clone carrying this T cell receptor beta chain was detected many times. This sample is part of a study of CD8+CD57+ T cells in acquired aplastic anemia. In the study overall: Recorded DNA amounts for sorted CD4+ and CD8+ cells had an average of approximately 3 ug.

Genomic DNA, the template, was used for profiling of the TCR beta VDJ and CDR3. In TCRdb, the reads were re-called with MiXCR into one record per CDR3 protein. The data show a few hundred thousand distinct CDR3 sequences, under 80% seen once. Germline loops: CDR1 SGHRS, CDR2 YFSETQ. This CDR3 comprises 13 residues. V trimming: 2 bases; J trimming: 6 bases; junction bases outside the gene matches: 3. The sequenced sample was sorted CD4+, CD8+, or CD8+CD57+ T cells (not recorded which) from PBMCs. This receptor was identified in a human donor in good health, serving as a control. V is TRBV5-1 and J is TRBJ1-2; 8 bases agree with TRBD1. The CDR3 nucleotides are TGCGCCAGCAGCTTCCCAGGGGGCGATGGCTACACCTTC. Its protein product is CASSFPGGDGYTF.